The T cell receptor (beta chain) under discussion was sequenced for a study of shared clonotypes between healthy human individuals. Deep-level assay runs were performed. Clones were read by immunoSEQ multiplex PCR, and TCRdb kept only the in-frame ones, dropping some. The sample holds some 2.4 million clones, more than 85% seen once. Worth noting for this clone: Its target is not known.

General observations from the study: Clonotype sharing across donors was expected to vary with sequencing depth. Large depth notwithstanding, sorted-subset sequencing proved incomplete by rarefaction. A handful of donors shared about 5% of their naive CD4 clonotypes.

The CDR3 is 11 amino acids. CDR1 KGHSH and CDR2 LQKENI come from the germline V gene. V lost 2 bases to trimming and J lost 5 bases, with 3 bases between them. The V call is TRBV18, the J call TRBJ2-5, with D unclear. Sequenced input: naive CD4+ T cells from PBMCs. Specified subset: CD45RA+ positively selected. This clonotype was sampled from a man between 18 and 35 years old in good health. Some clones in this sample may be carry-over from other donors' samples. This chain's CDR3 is CASSPFETQYF. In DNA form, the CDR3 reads TGTGCCAGCTCACCATTCGAGACCCAGTACTTC.